This T cell receptor (beta chain) is drawn from a study of blood T cells in healthy people across ages. Study background: Capturing about one barcoded beta molecule per two T cells was achieved by template switching.

A second PCR of 7 to 11 cycles used a sample-barcoded 5' primer and a J-beta primer mix. From each sample, at least 2.5 million paired-end reads containing CDR3 were obtained. TCRdb reanalysed the 5' RACE reads using MiXCR and keeps one entry per CDR3 protein. The sample carries hundreds of thousands of distinct CDR3 sequences, about 62% recorded once. Germline loops: CDR1 MNHEY, CDR2 SMNVEV (reference sequence). There are 14 residues in the CDR3. V was cut by 5 bases and J by 3 bases, with 13 bases left in between. With respect to this clonotype: What it binds is not known.

Findings and caveats of the study: The study could not conclusively compare naive and antigen-experienced cells, given its unsorted PBMCs.

This sequence was found in a man under 40 in good health. The sequenced sample was blood. This chain links TRBV27 with TRBJ2-5; no clear D gene. CDR3 loop: CASSMSNPKETQYF. In DNA, the CDR3 is TGTGCCAGCAGTATGTCAAATCCGAAAGAGACCCAGTACTTC.